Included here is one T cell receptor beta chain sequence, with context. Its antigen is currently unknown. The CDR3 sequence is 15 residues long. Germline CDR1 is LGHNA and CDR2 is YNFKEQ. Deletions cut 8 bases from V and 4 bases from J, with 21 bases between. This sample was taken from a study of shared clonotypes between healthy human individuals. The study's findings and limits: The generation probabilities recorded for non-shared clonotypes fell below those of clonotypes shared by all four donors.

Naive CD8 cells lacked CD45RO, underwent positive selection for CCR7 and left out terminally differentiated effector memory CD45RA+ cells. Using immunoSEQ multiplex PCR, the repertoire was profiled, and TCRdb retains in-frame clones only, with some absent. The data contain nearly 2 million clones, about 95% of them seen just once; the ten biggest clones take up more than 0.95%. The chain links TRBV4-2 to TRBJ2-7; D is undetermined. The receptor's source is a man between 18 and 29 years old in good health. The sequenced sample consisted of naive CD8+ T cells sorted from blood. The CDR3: CASRPGPSSLYEQYF. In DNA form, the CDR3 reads TGTGCCAGCCGTCCCGGGCCCAGTTCCCTTTACGAGCAGTACTTC.